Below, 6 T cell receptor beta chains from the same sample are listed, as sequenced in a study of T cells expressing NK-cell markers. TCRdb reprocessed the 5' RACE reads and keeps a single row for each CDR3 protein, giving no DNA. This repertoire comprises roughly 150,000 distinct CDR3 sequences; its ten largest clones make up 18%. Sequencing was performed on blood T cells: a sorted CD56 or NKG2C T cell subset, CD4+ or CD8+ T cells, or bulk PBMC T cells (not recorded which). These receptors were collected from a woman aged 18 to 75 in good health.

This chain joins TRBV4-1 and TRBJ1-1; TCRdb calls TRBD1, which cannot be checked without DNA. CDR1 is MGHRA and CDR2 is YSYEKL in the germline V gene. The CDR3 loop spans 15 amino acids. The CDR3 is CASSLSGTANTEAFF.

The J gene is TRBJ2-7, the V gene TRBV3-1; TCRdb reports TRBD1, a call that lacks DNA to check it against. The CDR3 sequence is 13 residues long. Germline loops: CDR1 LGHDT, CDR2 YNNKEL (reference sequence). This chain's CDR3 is CASSPGTGGASYF.

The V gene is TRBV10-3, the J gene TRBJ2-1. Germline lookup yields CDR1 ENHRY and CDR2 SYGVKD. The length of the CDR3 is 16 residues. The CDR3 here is CAILRMGNSSYNEQFF.

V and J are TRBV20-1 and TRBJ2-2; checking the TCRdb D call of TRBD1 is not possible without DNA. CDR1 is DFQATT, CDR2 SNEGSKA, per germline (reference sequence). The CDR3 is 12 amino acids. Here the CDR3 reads CSASLGRGELFF.

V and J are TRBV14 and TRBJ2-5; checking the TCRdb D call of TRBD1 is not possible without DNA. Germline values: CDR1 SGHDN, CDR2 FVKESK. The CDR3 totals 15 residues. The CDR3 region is CASSPKGGAGETQYF. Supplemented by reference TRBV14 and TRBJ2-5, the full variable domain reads EAGVTQFPSHSVIEKGQTVTLRCDPISGHDNLYWYRRVMGKEIKFLLHFVKESKQDESGMPNNRFLAERTGGTYSTLKVQPAELEDSGVYFCASSPKGGAGETQYFGPGTRLLVL.

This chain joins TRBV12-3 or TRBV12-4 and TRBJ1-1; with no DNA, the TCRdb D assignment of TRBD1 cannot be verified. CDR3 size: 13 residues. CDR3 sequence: CASRPGPNTEAFF.